This TCR beta chain was identified in a study of shared clonotypes between healthy human individuals. For each subset, genomic DNA was distributed in equal portions over several immunoSEQ plates. TCRdb's copy holds only in-frame clones and misses some; the assay was immunoSEQ multiplex PCR. The profile shows fewer than 1.8 million clones, about 98.5% of them singletons. Germline V gene sequence: CDR1 SGHAT, CDR2 FQNNGV. The ends lost 4 bases at V and 6 bases at J; junction bases unmatched: 2. The CDR3 contains 13 residues. Findings of the study overall: Large depth notwithstanding, sorted-subset sequencing proved incomplete by rarefaction. Tissues were not sampled, only blood, and their repertoires likely differ.

Details on this clone: Its matching antigen is unknown.

The V and J genes are TRBV11-2 and TRBJ2-7; TRBD1 aligns across 11 bases. The origin of this receptor is a young man in good health. Sequencing was done on a sample of naive CD4+ T cells sorted from blood. Described subset: CD45RA+ positively selected. The CDR3 sequence is CASSSGQGGEQYF. The CDR3 DNA is TGTGCCAGCAGCTCGGGACAGGGGGGCGAGCAGTACTTC.